One and the same sample provided the 32 T cell receptor beta chains below, sequenced in a study of blood T cell repertoires in COVID-19. Sequencing used immunoSEQ multiplex PCR; TCRdb keeps in-frame clones, though not all of them. The sample lists around 450,000 clones, approximately 86% occurring once. Sequenced material: PBMCs or T cells enriched from blood (not recorded which). The source is a woman aged 18 to 35 who had recovered from COVID-19.

V gene TRBV3-1 (or the pseudogene TRBV3-2) combines with J gene TRBJ2-5; TRBD1 matches 11 bases. The CDR3 length is 15 residues. The germline V gene encodes CDR1 LGHDT and CDR2 YNNKEL (reference sequence). J gave up 3 bases and V 4 bases, and 4 bases lay outside the gene matches. The CDR3 spells CASSLRTGGEETQYF. The CDR3 bases are TGTGCCAGCAGCCTCCGGACAGGGGGCGAAGAGACCCAGTACTTC.

The chain couples TRBV5-1 to TRBJ1-1, with TRBD1 matching over 8 bases. Trimming took 5 bases from V and 0 from J; bases not matched to a gene: 6. CDR1 and CDR2 (germline): SGHRS, YFSETQ. The CDR3 has 15 amino acids. The CDR3 loop is CASSVRTGMNTEAFF. The CDR3 coding sequence is TGCGCCAGCAGTGTTAGGACAGGGATGAACACTGAAGCTTTCTTT. The full variable domain, its missing parts supplied by reference TRBV5-1 and TRBJ1-1, is KAGVTQTPRYLIKTRGQQVTLSCSPISGHRSVSWYQQTPGQGLQFLFEYFSETQRNKGNFPGRFSGRQFSNSRSEMNVSTLELGDSALYLCASSVRTGMNTEAFFGQGTRLTVV.

V is TRBV11-2 and J is TRBJ2-1, with D tentatively TRBD2 (7 bases). The germline V gene encodes CDR1 SGHAT and CDR2 FQNNGV. The CDR3 loop spans 17 amino acids. V was pared by 1 base and J by 8 bases, with 21 bases between. CDR3 sequence reads: CASSLGTSFWGGDEQFF. CDR3 bases: TGTGCCAGCAGCTTAGGGACTAGTTTTTGGGGGGGCGATGAGCAGTTCTTC.

The CDR3 sequence: CASSIVQGVSQPQHF. CDR3 nucleotide sequence: TGTGCCAGTAGTATAGTACAGGGCGTGAGTCAGCCCCAGCATTTT. The V and J genes are TRBV19 and TRBJ1-5, with a possible D match to TRBD1 (6 bases). The ends were cut back, 1 base at V and 6 bases at J, with 13 bases in the middle. This CDR3 region has 15 residues. Per the germline V gene, CDR1 is LNHDA and CDR2 is SQIVND (reference sequence).

This clone was seen more than once but under ten times. V gene TRBV2 combines with J gene TRBJ2-4, with 7 bases identical to TRBD1. The V gene end was trimmed by 4 bases and the J gene end by 1 base; junction bases not matched to a gene: 13. Germline V gives CDR1 SNHLY, CDR2 FYNNEI. This CDR3 is 18 amino acids long. Written as DNA, the CDR3 is TGTGCCAGCAGTGGGGCCAACAGGGGAATCGGGGCCAAAAACATTCAGTACTTC. Translated, it gives CASSGANRGIGAKNIQYF. Combining the CDR3 with reference TRBV2 and TRBJ2-4 gives the whole variable domain EPEVTQTPSHQVTQMGQEVILRCVPISNHLYFYWYRQILGQKVEFLVSFYNNEISEKSEIFDDQFSVERPDGSNFTLKIRSTKLEDSAMYFCASSGANRGIGAKNIQYFGAGTRLSVL.

This chain uses TRBV5-1 with TRBJ2-7; 10 bases fit TRBD1. CDR1 and CDR2 from the germline V gene are SGHRS and YFSETQ. The CDR3 is 15 amino acids. J gave up 4 bases and V 0 bases, and 4 bases lay outside the gene matches. CDR3 sequence: CASSLGTGGLYEQYF. The CDR3 DNA follows: TGCGCCAGCAGCTTGGGGACAGGGGGTCTTTACGAGCAGTACTTC.

The V and J genes are TRBV25-1 and TRBJ2-2, with 8 bases that match TRBD2. This CDR3 spans 14 amino acids. V gave up 10 bases and J gave up 0 bases; unmatched junction bases: 4. CDR1 MGHDK and CDR2 SYGVNS come from the germline V gene. DNA of the CDR3: TGTGCCACCGGGGGGGCAGCGAACACCGGGGAGCTGTTTTTT. Translation gives CATGGAANTGELFF.

The chain couples TRBV7-2 to TRBJ2-7; D gene uncertain. The CDR3 loop spans 14 amino acids. V was cut by 0 bases and J by 7 bases, with 13 bases left in between. Germline CDR1 and CDR2: SGHTA and FQGNSA. The CDR3 sequence: CASSLAVRGTEQYF. CDR3 coding DNA: TGTGCCAGCAGCTTAGCTGTAAGAGGCACGGAGCAGTACTTC.

The chain combines TRBV19 with TRBJ1-5; D might be TRBD1 (6 bases). The CDR3 totals 17 residues. Germline V gives CDR1 LNHDA, CDR2 SQIVND (reference sequence). Trimming stripped 3 bases from V and 4 bases from J, with 19 bases between. The CDR3 DNA sequence: TGTGCCAGTAGTATTTATTTGGGGCCCCAGGGGAATCAGCCCCAGCATTTT. Its translation is CASSIYLGPQGNQPQHF.

J is TRBJ1-3 and V is TRBV12-5; 9 nucleotides line up with TRBD1. The germline V gene has CDR1 LGHNT and CDR2 FRNRAP. The length of the CDR3 is 15 residues. The V segment lost 6 bases and the J segment 3 bases; nucleotides outside the gene matches: 6. DNA for the CDR3: TGTGCTAGTGGCGAACAGGGGGCGCTTGGAAACACCATATATTTT. Its translation: CASGEQGALGNTIYF.

The chain combines TRBV12-2 with TRBJ2-1; TRBD2, the table's D call, lacks a check against the DNA. TRBV12-2 is termed a pseudogene. The CDR3 runs to 21 residues. CDR3 coding DNA: TGTGCAAGTCGCTTAGGTCCAAGTTTGTGGCGGGGCCGAAGCTCCTACAATGAGCAGTTCTTC. This codes for CASRLGPSLWRGRSSYNEQFF.

The chain carries TRBV24-1 and TRBJ2-6; TRBD1 might be the D (5 bases). Trimming pared 4 bases from V and 0 bases from J, leaving 21 bases between. Germline CDR1 is KGHDR and CDR2 is SFDVKD. CDR3 length: 20 amino acids. This CDR3 reads CATSDFVTLQVRSGANVLTF. As DNA, the CDR3 is TGTGCCACCAGTGACTTCGTTACACTACAGGTACGCTCTGGGGCCAACGTCCTGACTTTC.

The genes are TRBV5-1 and TRBJ1-1; perhaps TRBD1 as D (6 bases). The CDR3 has 11 amino acids. V lost 2 bases, J lost 8 bases, and 7 bases lay in between. In germline, CDR1 is SGHRS, CDR2 YFSETQ. The CDR3 protein is CASSFGTEAFF. The CDR3 DNA reads TGCGCCAGCAGCTTCGGGACAGAAGCTTTCTTT.

The chain uses TRBV24-1 and TRBJ1-2, with TRBD1 identical over 8 bases. Looked up from germline, CDR1 is KGHDR and CDR2 is SFDVKD. The CDR3 consists of 13 residues. The J segment lost 7 bases and the V segment lost 4 bases, leaving 4 bases of the junction unmatched. Here the CDR3 DNA reads TGTGCCACCAGTGAACCAGGGGGCGGTGGCTACACCTTC. The encoded protein is CATSEPGGGGYTF.

This clone was seen a handful of times. V usage is TRBV28 and J usage is TRBJ2-7, with 9 bases identical to TRBD2. The CDR3 sequence is 14 residues long. In germline, CDR1 is MDHEN, CDR2 SYDVKM. The junction had 9 bases not matched to a gene; V was cut back by 7 bases and J by 5 bases. CDR3: CASTLAGNLNEQYF. The CDR3 coding sequence is TGTGCCAGCACCCTAGCGGGGAATTTGAACGAGCAGTACTTC.

This chain uses TRBV5-6 with TRBJ1-2; the match to TRBD1 covers 8 bases. The length of the CDR3 is 13 residues. In germline, CDR1 is SGHDT, CDR2 YYEEEE. The junction had 3 bases not matched to a gene; V was cut back by 4 bases and J by 4 bases. CDR3 loop: CASSPDRAYGYTF. CDR3 DNA sequence: TGTGCCAGCAGCCCGGACAGGGCCTATGGCTACACCTTC.

The chain carries TRBV12-3 or TRBV12-4 and TRBJ2-7, with D possibly TRBD2 on 5 matching bases. This CDR3 spans 13 amino acids. V dropped 8 bases and J dropped 3 bases, with 14 bases sitting between them. In nucleotides, the CDR3 is TGTGCCAGCTCCCGGAGGCAGGACTACGAGCAGTACTTC. Translating it yields CASSRRQDYEQYF.

As concerns this clone: The same CDR3 also results from other DNA sequences found in this sample. V usage is TRBV2 and J usage is TRBJ1-4, with D tentatively TRBD1 (5 bases). Germline V gene lookup returns CDR1 SNHLY and CDR2 FYNNEI. The CDR3 is 14 residues long. V was trimmed by 5 bases and J by 1 base, leaving 8 bases between them. This CDR3 is CASSQGRTNEKLFF. In nucleotides, the CDR3 is TGTGCCAGCAGTCAGGGCAGAACTAATGAAAAACTGTTTTTT.

This chain joins TRBV27 and TRBJ1-2; TRBD1 matches at 12 bases. The CDR3 is 16 amino acids. Germline-derived CDR1 and CDR2 are MNHEY and SMNVEV (reference sequence). V was pared by 3 bases and J by 7 bases, with 9 bases of the junction left unmatched. CDR3 DNA sequence: TGTGCCAGCAGTTTCAGCCCGGGACAGGGGGCCCCTGGCTACACCTTC. It specifies CASSFSPGQGAPGYTF.

The chain employs TRBV7-3 and TRBJ2-2; 8 bases map to TRBD1. The CDR3 totals 18 residues. Germline values: CDR1 SGHTA, CDR2 FQGTGA. The V and J ends lost 5 bases and 4 bases, in that order; junction bases with no gene match: 15. CDR3 residues: CASSVLPGQGAGTGELFF. CDR3 nucleotide sequence: TGTGCCAGCAGCGTTCTACCTGGCCAGGGGGCGGGCACCGGGGAGCTGTTTTTT.

CDR3 residues: CAIRPDGDNEQFF. The CDR3 nucleotides read TGTGCCATCAGGCCGGACGGGGACAATGAGCAGTTCTTC. The chain joins TRBV10-3 to TRBJ2-1, with a tentative D call TRBD2 (5 bases). V gave up 6 bases and J gave up 5 bases, with 11 bases separating them. Germline values: CDR1 ENHRY, CDR2 SYGVKD. The CDR3 is made up of 13 amino acids.

The V and J genes are TRBV29-1 and TRBJ2-3; D might be TRBD2 (6 bases). The CDR3 has 15 residues. V was pared by 8 bases and J by 2 bases, with 20 bases between. Germline V gene data show CDR1 as SQVTM and CDR2 as ANQGSEA. The CDR3: CSLSDAGLPTDTQYF. The CDR3 region has the DNA TGCAGCTTAAGTGACGCGGGACTTCCCACAGATACGCAGTATTTT.

This clone was detected a few times. The V call is TRBV12-5, the J call TRBJ1-5; no reliable D call. CDR1 and CDR2 (germline): LGHNT, FRNRAP. Trimming stripped 10 bases from V and 5 bases from J, with 15 bases between. The length of the CDR3 is 13 residues. CDR3 sequence (DNA): TGTGCTAACAGCTTAAATCTCTATCAGCCCCAGCATTTT. It encodes CANSLNLYQPQHF.

V and J are TRBV5-1 and TRBJ2-3, with 7 nucleotides matching TRBD2. V gave up 4 bases and J gave up 3 bases; unmatched junction bases: 8. The germline V gene has CDR1 SGHRS and CDR2 YFSETQ. The CDR3 covers 15 residues. The CDR3 loop is CASSPGGAETDTQYF. CDR3 in DNA: TGCGCCAGCAGCCCGGGAGGTGCCGAGACAGATACGCAGTATTTT.

This clone was detected only once. The chain links TRBV3-1 (or the pseudogene TRBV3-2) to TRBJ1-2, with 8 bases lining up with TRBD1. The germline CDR1 and CDR2 sequences are LGHDT and YNNKEL (reference sequence). The CDR3 totals 14 residues. Trimming removed 2 bases from V and 8 bases from J; junction bases left unmatched: 7. CDR3 loop: CASSQSQGDRGYTF. DNA of the CDR3: TGTGCCAGCAGCCAATCCCAGGGGGACAGGGGCTACACCTTC.

J is TRBJ2-7 and V is TRBV29-1; TRBD2 is a possible D gene (6 bases). V was pared by 5 bases and J by 2 bases, with 16 bases between. There are 14 residues in the CDR3. Per the germline V gene, CDR1 is SQVTM and CDR2 is ANQGSEA. CDR3 in DNA: TGCAGCGTTCGGTCCGGGGAGGCAACCTACGAGCAGTACTTC. It is translated as CSVRSGEATYEQYF.

In DNA form, the CDR3 reads TGTGCCAGCAGTACCGGGAGCTCTGGAAACACCATATATTTT. Its translation: CASSTGSSGNTIYF. The gene calls are TRBV2 and TRBJ1-3, with D unresolved. Trimming left V 5 bases short and J 0 bases short, with 8 bases between. The V gene's germline CDR1 is SNHLY and CDR2 FYNNEI. This CDR3 has 14 amino acids.

In the case of this clone: The same CDR3 can be traced to other DNA sequences in this sample. The rearrangement links TRBV18 to TRBJ1-2, with 7 bases fitting TRBD1. V dropped 4 bases and J dropped 2; count of bases not matched to a gene: 4. This CDR3 region has 14 residues. CDR1 and CDR2 (germline): KGHSH, LQKENI. The CDR3 coding sequence is TGTGCCAGCTCACGGGACAGCGAAAACTATGGCTACACCTTC. Translated, it gives CASSRDSENYGYTF.

The rearrangement joins TRBV27 to TRBJ2-3, with 7 positions matching TRBD2. V shed 2 bases, J shed 4 bases, and the junction held 6 bases outside the gene matches. The CDR3 covers 15 residues. The V gene's germline CDR1 is MNHEY and CDR2 SMNVEV (reference sequence). The CDR3 protein is CASSLGEGRADTQYF. The CDR3 DNA reads as TGTGCCAGCAGTTTAGGGGAGGGAAGGGCAGATACGCAGTATTTT.

Only a few counts were recorded for this clone. This chain joins TRBV24-1 and TRBJ2-5, with a possible D match to TRBD1 (6 bases). CDR3 length: 14 amino acids. V shed 9 bases and J shed 5 bases, with 18 bases lying between them. Germline V gene lookup returns CDR1 KGHDR and CDR2 SFDVKD. Here the CDR3 reads CATSHAERGETQYF. DNA for the CDR3: TGTGCCACCTCACACGCTGAAAGGGGGGAGACCCAGTACTTC.

With respect to this clone: Other nucleotide sequences from this sample produce the same CDR3. The chain carries TRBV5-4 and TRBJ1-3; 7 nucleotides match TRBD1. From germline, CDR1 is SGHNT and CDR2 YYREEE (reference sequence). The ends lost 2 bases at V and 4 bases at J; junction bases unmatched: 3. The CDR3 contains 14 residues. The CDR3 spells CASSLAQGGNTIYF. The CDR3 nucleotides read TGTGCCAGCAGCTTAGCACAGGGGGGAAACACCATATATTTT.

The rearrangement joins TRBV7-3 to TRBJ1-2, with D maybe TRBD1 (5 bases). V was clipped by 1 base and J by 0 bases, with 9 bases between them. Germline lookup yields CDR1 SGHTA and CDR2 FQGTGA. The CDR3 sequence is 15 residues long. CDR3 residues: CASSLSGAANYGYTF. The DNA for the CDR3 is TGTGCCAGCAGCTTAAGTGGGGCGGCTAACTATGGCTACACCTTC.